These T cell receptor beta chains were read from a single sample in a study of cytomegalovirus exposure and HLA in healthy donors. Generated by immunoSEQ multiplex PCR, the TCRdb table keeps only in-frame clones and is missing some. The sample includes about 140,000 clones, about 82% of them seen just once. The sequencing sample was made of PBMCs. All receptors come from a male donor in good health and CMV-seronegative. The CDR3 runs from the conserved cysteine through the conserved F or W. A D gene is named only where the DNA matches it firmly. Expanded clones are given a class, and other clones once, few, many or no size at all.

V gene: TRBV5-6; J gene: TRBJ2-5; clone size: .; CDR3 length: 14; D gene: TRBD1; CDR3 protein: CASSSGTGVETQYF; CDR3 DNA: TGTGCCAGCAGCTCCGGGACAGGGGTCGAGACCCAGTACTTC
V gene: TRBV29-1; J gene: TRBJ2-7; clone size: .; CDR3 length: 12; D gene: .; CDR3 protein: CSVEDRDDEQYF; CDR3 DNA: TGCAGCGTTGAAGATCGGGATGACGAGCAGTACTTC
V gene: TRBV10-3; J gene: TRBJ1-1; clone size: .; CDR3 length: 13; D gene: .; CDR3 protein: CAISATGNTEAFF; CDR3 DNA: TGTGCCATCAGTGCGACAGGGAACACTGAAGCTTTCTTT
V gene: TRBV7-9; J gene: TRBJ1-2; clone size: .; CDR3 length: 12; D gene: .; CDR3 protein: CSSSFGDYGYTF; CDR3 DNA: TGTTCCAGCAGCTTCGGGGACTATGGCTACACCTTC
V gene: TRBV6-4; J gene: TRBJ1-1; clone size: .; CDR3 length: 10; D gene: .; CDR3 protein: CASIEAGAFF; CDR3 DNA: TGTGCCAGCATCGAGGCGGGCGCTTTCTTT
V gene: TRBV4-2; J gene: TRBJ1-3; clone size: once; CDR3 length: 13; D gene: .; CDR3 protein: CASSSMRRNTIYF; CDR3 DNA: TGTGCCAGCAGCTCAATGCGAAGAAACACCATATATTTT
V gene: TRBV28; J gene: TRBJ1-5; clone size: .; CDR3 length: 12; D gene: .; CDR3 protein: CASTVNNQPQHF; CDR3 DNA: TGTGCCAGCACAGTAAACAATCAGCCCCAGCATTTT
V gene: TRBV6-5; J gene: TRBJ1-3; clone size: .; CDR3 length: 12; D gene: TRBD1; CDR3 protein: CASSQGAHTIYF; CDR3 DNA: TGTGCCAGCAGCCAGGGGGCACACACCATATATTTT
V gene: TRBV6-6; J gene: TRBJ1-1; clone size: .; CDR3 length: 13; D gene: .; CDR3 protein: CASIEPAGTEAFF; CDR3 DNA: TGTGCCAGCATCGAACCCGCGGGGACTGAAGCTTTCTTT
V gene: TRBV23-1; J gene: TRBJ2-5; clone size: .; CDR3 length: 17; D gene: TRBD2; CDR3 protein: CASSQVKSSGVKETQYF; CDR3 DNA: TGCGCCAGCAGTCAGGTGAAATCTAGCGGGGTCAAAGAGACCCAGTACTTC
V gene: TRBV7-9; J gene: TRBJ1-2; clone size: .; CDR3 length: 15; D gene: .; CDR3 protein: CASSLEQGPNYGYTF; CDR3 DNA: TGTGCCAGCAGCTTAGAGCAGGGCCCAAACTATGGCTACACCTTC
V gene: TRBV7-9; J gene: TRBJ2-2; clone size: once; CDR3 length: 16; D gene: TRBD1; CDR3 protein: CASSPNWDRGAGELFF; CDR3 DNA: TGTGCCAGCAGCCCGAACTGGGACAGGGGCGCCGGGGAGCTGTTTTTT
V gene: TRBV27; J gene: TRBJ2-5; clone size: .; CDR3 length: 14; D gene: .; CDR3 protein: CASSLGGVQETQYF; CDR3 DNA: TGTGCCAGCAGTTTAGGAGGGGTTCAAGAGACCCAGTACTTC
V gene: TRBV7-8; J gene: TRBJ1-1; clone size: .; CDR3 length: 17; D gene: TRBD1; CDR3 protein: CASSSGGGTVINTEAFF; CDR3 DNA: TGTGCCAGCAGCTCAGGGGGTGGGACAGTTATTAACACTGAAGCTTTCTTT
V gene: TRBV4-2; J gene: TRBJ1-4; clone size: .; CDR3 length: 15; D gene: TRBD1; CDR3 protein: CASSQPGQGLEKLFF; CDR3 DNA: TGTGCCAGCAGCCAACCGGGACAGGGGCTTGAAAAACTGTTTTTT
V gene: TRBV9; J gene: TRBJ2-1; clone size: once; CDR3 length: 12; D gene: .; CDR3 protein: CASSLVGHEQFF; CDR3 DNA: TGTGCCAGCAGCTTAGTTGGGCATGAGCAGTTCTTC
V gene: TRBV11-2; J gene: TRBJ2-7; clone size: .; CDR3 length: 14; D gene: .; CDR3 protein: CASSPQLSSYEQYF; CDR3 DNA: TGTGCCAGCAGCCCACAGTTAAGCTCCTACGAGCAGTACTTC
V gene: TRBV6-5; J gene: TRBJ2-1; clone size: .; CDR3 length: 13; D gene: .; CDR3 protein: CASSKTRSNEQFF; CDR3 DNA: TGTGCCAGCAGTAAGACTAGGTCGAATGAGCAGTTCTTC
V gene: TRBV7-9; J gene: TRBJ1-2; clone size: .; CDR3 length: 15; D gene: TRBD1; CDR3 protein: CASSPAQGGPYGYTF; CDR3 DNA: TGTGCCAGCAGCCCGGCCCAGGGGGGACCCTATGGCTACACCTTC
V gene: TRBV9; J gene: TRBJ2-5; clone size: .; CDR3 length: 12; D gene: .; CDR3 protein: CASSVGGETQYF; CDR3 DNA: TGTGCCAGCAGCGTAGGAGGGGAGACCCAGTACTTC
V gene: TRBV2; J gene: TRBJ2-1; clone size: few; CDR3 length: 18; D gene: TRBD2; CDR3 protein: CASSEEGLAGHSYNEQFF; CDR3 DNA: TGTGCCAGCAGTGAAGAGGGACTAGCGGGCCACTCCTACAATGAGCAGTTCTTC
V gene: TRBV19; J gene: TRBJ2-2; clone size: .; CDR3 length: 16; D gene: TRBD2; CDR3 protein: CASSPIAGGYTGELFF; CDR3 DNA: TGTGCCAGTAGTCCGATAGCGGGAGGTTACACCGGGGAGCTGTTTTTT
V gene: TRBV7-9; J gene: TRBJ2-3; clone size: .; CDR3 length: 13; D gene: TRBD1; CDR3 protein: CASSRQGSTDQYF; CDR3 DNA: TGTGCCAGCAGCAGACAGGGGTCGACGGATCAGTATTTT
V gene: TRBV7-3; J gene: TRBJ2-3; clone size: .; CDR3 length: 14; D gene: TRBD2; CDR3 protein: CASSLAGGQDTQYF; CDR3 DNA: TGTGCCAGCAGCTTAGCGGGGGGGCAGGATACGCAGTATTTT
V gene: TRBV15; J gene: TRBJ2-1; clone size: .; CDR3 length: 17; D gene: .; CDR3 protein: CATSRDTWGGAYNEQFF; CDR3 DNA: TGTGCCACCAGCAGAGATACGTGGGGGGGCGCTTACAATGAGCAGTTCTTC
V gene: TRBV19; J gene: TRBJ1-1; clone size: .; CDR3 length: 16; D gene: .; CDR3 protein: CASSIPARAYNTEAFF; CDR3 DNA: TGTGCCAGTAGTATCCCGGCGCGGGCATATAACACTGAAGCTTTCTTT
V gene: TRBV28; J gene: TRBJ1-1; clone size: .; CDR3 length: 11; D gene: .; CDR3 protein: CASSFWAEAFF; CDR3 DNA: TGTGCCAGCAGTTTTTGGGCAGAAGCTTTCTTT
V gene: TRBV4-3; J gene: TRBJ2-7; clone size: .; CDR3 length: 15; D gene: .; CDR3 protein: CASSQEWSSTYEQYF; CDR3 DNA: TGCGCCAGCAGCCAAGAATGGTCCAGTACCTACGAGCAGTACTTC
V gene: TRBV6-6; J gene: TRBJ2-7; clone size: .; CDR3 length: 14; D gene: TRBD1; CDR3 protein: CASSYGQEIYEQYF; CDR3 DNA: TGTGCCAGCAGTTACGGACAGGAAATCTACGAGCAGTACTTC
V gene: TRBV18; J gene: TRBJ1-1; clone size: .; CDR3 length: 13; D gene: TRBD1; CDR3 protein: CASSVQGGAEAFF; CDR3 DNA: TGTGCCAGCTCTGTACAGGGGGGCGCTGAAGCTTTCTTT
V gene: TRBV6-5; J gene: TRBJ2-7; clone size: .; CDR3 length: 14; D gene: .; CDR3 protein: CASTPRGASYEQYF; CDR3 DNA: TGTGCCAGCACCCCCCGAGGCGCGTCCTACGAGCAGTACTTC
V gene: TRBV19; J gene: TRBJ1-2; clone size: .; CDR3 length: 15; D gene: TRBD1; CDR3 protein: CASRRASGQTYGYTF; CDR3 DNA: TGTGCCAGTAGACGAGCGTCGGGACAGACCTATGGCTACACCTTC
V gene: TRBV9; J gene: TRBJ2-3; clone size: .; CDR3 length: 17; D gene: TRBD2; CDR3 protein: CASSVGLAESSTDTQYF; CDR3 DNA: TGTGCCAGCAGCGTGGGACTAGCGGAAAGTAGCACAGATACGCAGTATTTT
V gene: TRBV15; J gene: TRBJ2-6; clone size: .; CDR3 length: 13; D gene: .; CDR3 protein: CATSITGANVLTF; CDR3 DNA: TGTGCCACCAGTATTACTGGGGCCAACGTCCTGACTTTC
V gene: TRBV6-5; J gene: TRBJ1-5; clone size: .; CDR3 length: 16; D gene: .; CDR3 protein: CASSYSSAHSNQPQHF; CDR3 DNA: TGTGCCAGCAGTTACTCGAGCGCCCATAGCAATCAGCCCCAGCATTTT
V gene: TRBV27; J gene: TRBJ2-7; clone size: once; CDR3 length: 17; D gene: .; CDR3 protein: CASSLQGSGTVSYEQYF; CDR3 DNA: TGTGCCAGCAGTCTCCAGGGATCGGGTACAGTCTCCTACGAGCAGTACTTC
V gene: TRBV15; J gene: TRBJ2-2; clone size: .; CDR3 length: 13; D gene: .; CDR3 protein: CATSESPSGELFF; CDR3 DNA: TGTGCCACCAGCGAGAGCCCCTCCGGGGAGCTGTTTTTT
V gene: TRBV25-1; J gene: TRBJ1-1; clone size: .; CDR3 length: 14; D gene: .; CDR3 protein: CASSDRWMNTEAFF; CDR3 DNA: TGTGCCAGCAGTGACAGGTGGATGAACACTGAAGCTTTCTTT
V gene: TRBV5-1; J gene: TRBJ2-1; clone size: .; CDR3 length: 15; D gene: TRBD2; CDR3 protein: CASSLWPSGSNEQFF; CDR3 DNA: TGCGCCAGCAGCTTGTGGCCTAGCGGGAGTAATGAGCAGTTCTTC
V gene: TRBV28; J gene: TRBJ2-7; clone size: .; CDR3 length: 13; D gene: TRBD1; CDR3 protein: CASNFDRAIEQYF; CDR3 DNA: TGTGCCAGCAACTTCGACAGGGCGATCGAGCAGTACTTC
V gene: TRBV14; J gene: TRBJ2-3; clone size: .; CDR3 length: 13; D gene: TRBD2; CDR3 protein: CATSREVLHTQYF; CDR3 DNA: TGTGCCACCTCGCGGGAGGTTTTGCATACGCAGTATTTT
V gene: TRBV9; J gene: TRBJ2-6; clone size: .; CDR3 length: 18; D gene: .; CDR3 protein: CASSVVGRGPSGANVLTF; CDR3 DNA: TGTGCCAGCAGCGTAGTGGGCAGGGGCCCGTCTGGGGCCAACGTCCTGACTTTC
V gene: TRBV5-6; J gene: TRBJ2-5; clone size: once; CDR3 length: 14; D gene: .; CDR3 protein: CASSWGHIQETQYF; CDR3 DNA: TGTGCCAGCAGCTGGGGGCACATCCAAGAGACCCAGTACTTC
V gene: TRBV6-5; J gene: TRBJ1-2; clone size: .; CDR3 length: 15; D gene: .; CDR3 protein: CASRPTGGVIYGYTF; CDR3 DNA: TGTGCCAGCAGGCCCACGGGGGGAGTTATCTATGGCTACACCTTC
V gene: TRBV14; J gene: TRBJ2-2; clone size: .; CDR3 length: 14; D gene: .; CDR3 protein: CASSRTRGTGELFF; CDR3 DNA: TGTGCCAGCAGCCGAACCCGGGGCACCGGGGAGCTGTTTTTT
V gene: TRBV4-1; J gene: TRBJ2-3; clone size: .; CDR3 length: 15; D gene: TRBD2; CDR3 protein: CASSQVTSGTDTQYF; CDR3 DNA: TGCGCCAGCAGCCAAGTCACTAGCGGCACAGATACGCAGTATTTT
V gene: TRBV6-1; J gene: TRBJ2-1; clone size: few; CDR3 length: 16; D gene: .; CDR3 protein: CASSDGVSGPYNEQFF; CDR3 DNA: TGTGCCAGCAGTGATGGAGTGAGCGGGCCCTACAATGAGCAGTTCTTC
V gene: TRBV28; J gene: TRBJ2-3; clone size: .; CDR3 length: 13; D gene: TRBD2; CDR3 protein: CATFSGETDTQYF; CDR3 DNA: TGTGCCACCTTTAGCGGGGAGACAGATACGCAGTATTTT
V gene: TRBV7-8; J gene: TRBJ2-2; clone size: .; CDR3 length: 15; D gene: .; CDR3 protein: CASSLQGDWAGELFF; CDR3 DNA: TGTGCCAGCAGCTTACAGGGGGACTGGGCCGGGGAGCTGTTTTTT
V gene: TRBV27; J gene: TRBJ2-1; clone size: few; CDR3 length: 14; D gene: TRBD2; CDR3 protein: CASRDSGLGYEQFF; CDR3 DNA: TGTGCCAGCAGGGACTCGGGACTAGGCTATGAGCAGTTCTTC
V gene: TRBV28; J gene: TRBJ2-7; clone size: .; CDR3 length: 15; D gene: TRBD2; CDR3 protein: CASSLGGVVLSEQYF; CDR3 DNA: TGTGCCAGCAGTTTAGGGGGGGTAGTTCTCTCCGAGCAGTACTTC
V gene: TRBV7-2; J gene: TRBJ2-7; clone size: .; CDR3 length: 16; D gene: TRBD2; CDR3 protein: CASSLALPSGSYEQYF; CDR3 DNA: TGTGCCAGCAGCCTCGCGCTCCCTAGCGGGAGTTACGAGCAGTACTTC
V gene: TRBV6-5; J gene: TRBJ1-2; clone size: .; CDR3 length: 15; D gene: TRBD1; CDR3 protein: CASSYSGQVMDGYTF; CDR3 DNA: TGTGCCAGCAGTTACTCGGGACAGGTTATGGATGGCTACACCTTC
V gene: TRBV7-2; J gene: TRBJ2-7; clone size: .; CDR3 length: 13; D gene: .; CDR3 protein: CASSLESPLEQYF; CDR3 DNA: TGTGCCAGCAGCCTAGAATCCCCTCTCGAGCAGTACTTC